This is a list of T cell receptor beta chains from one sample in a study of T-cell memory formation after mild COVID-19. TCRdb re-called the 5' RACE reads with MiXCR, one entry per CDR3 protein. The profile shows roughly 600,000 distinct CDR3 sequences, about a sixth of them singletons. Input material: PBMCs or a T cell subset sorted from them (not recorded which). The receptors here all came from an adult woman who had mild COVID-19 (a few samples of this study predate the infection). Cell type and time point are not known. CDR3s include the opening cysteine and the closing phenylalanine or tryptophan. Fields, in order: D gene, clone size, V gene, J gene, CDR3 DNA, CDR3 protein. A D gene is named only where the DNA matches it firmly. Clone sizes are given selectively: once, few, many, or a class where the clone is expanded.

d_call: TRBD2
clone_size: .
v_call: TRBV12-3/TRBV12-4
j_call: TRBJ2-3
cdr3_nt: TGTGCCAGCAGTTTGGGACTAGCGGAGGAACCCCAGTATTTT
cdr3_aa: CASSLGLAEEPQYF

d_call: .
clone_size: few
v_call: TRBV3-1
j_call: TRBJ2-2
cdr3_nt: TGTGCCAGCAGCCAAGATCCTCGGGGCAGTTACACCGGGGAGCTGTTTTTT
cdr3_aa: CASSQDPRGSYTGELFF

d_call: TRBD2
clone_size: few
v_call: TRBV6-2/TRBV6-3
j_call: TRBJ2-3
cdr3_nt: TGTGCCAGCAGTTACGCTAGCGGGAGGTCAGATACGCAGTATTTT
cdr3_aa: CASSYASGRSDTQYF

d_call: .
clone_size: many
v_call: TRBV5-1
j_call: TRBJ2-3
cdr3_nt: TGCGCCAGCAGCTCCTCGGGTGTCACAGATACGCAGTATTTT
cdr3_aa: CASSSSGVTDTQYF

d_call: .
clone_size: many
v_call: TRBV24-1
j_call: TRBJ2-1
cdr3_nt: TGTGCCACCAGCCAAGGGGTAGGGACCTACAATGAGCAGTTCTTC
cdr3_aa: CATSQGVGTYNEQFF

d_call: .
clone_size: .
v_call: TRBV27
j_call: TRBJ1-1
cdr3_nt: TGTGCCAGCAGTCGTCCCGGGAGGAACACTGAAGCTTTCTTT
cdr3_aa: CASSRPGRNTEAFF

d_call: TRBD1
clone_size: .
v_call: TRBV6-4
j_call: TRBJ2-2
cdr3_nt: TGTGCCAGCAGGAAGGACAGGGGCACCGGGGAGCTGTTTTTT
cdr3_aa: CASRKDRGTGELFF

d_call: .
clone_size: few
v_call: TRBV7-2
j_call: TRBJ2-7
cdr3_nt: TGTGCCAGCAGCTTTAGGCCCGGGACACGCAACTACGAGCAGTACTTC
cdr3_aa: CASSFRPGTRNYEQYF

d_call: .
clone_size: .
v_call: TRBV6-2/TRBV6-3
j_call: TRBJ2-7
cdr3_nt: TGTGCCAGCAGTTACTTGGCGGGCCGGAGAGCCGAGCAGTACTTC
cdr3_aa: CASSYLAGRRAEQYF

d_call: TRBD2
clone_size: few
v_call: TRBV7-6
j_call: TRBJ2-1
cdr3_nt: TGTGCCAGCAGCTTAGAGAGCGGGATCGCAAGTAGTAATGAGCAGTTCTTC
cdr3_aa: CASSLESGIASSNEQFF

d_call: .
clone_size: .
v_call: TRBV3-1
j_call: TRBJ1-3
cdr3_nt: TGTGCCAGCAGCCAAGATGTTAGCAGGGTTGGAAACACCATATATTTT
cdr3_aa: CASSQDVSRVGNTIYF

d_call: TRBD2
clone_size: .
v_call: TRBV12-3/TRBV12-4
j_call: TRBJ2-7
cdr3_nt: TGTGCCAGCAGTAGGCGCCCGGGACTACGCTCCTACGAGCAGTACTTC
cdr3_aa: CASSRRPGLRSYEQYF

d_call: .
clone_size: .
v_call: TRBV6-5
j_call: TRBJ1-2
cdr3_nt: TGTGCCAGCATACCGGGGGTCGGCCGGGGAATTCTGTATGGCTACACCTTC
cdr3_aa: CASIPGVGRGILYGYTF

d_call: .
clone_size: .
v_call: TRBV4-1
j_call: TRBJ2-1
cdr3_nt: TGCGCCAGCAGCCAAAGCACGAGATTGAGCAATGAGCAGTTCTTC
cdr3_aa: CASSQSTRLSNEQFF

d_call: .
clone_size: few
v_call: TRBV21-1
j_call: TRBJ2-7
cdr3_nt: TGTGCCAGCAGCAGAGGGGTCAGAAGGCTCCCCTACGAGCAGTACTTC
cdr3_aa: CASSRGVRRLPYEQYF

d_call: TRBD1
clone_size: few
v_call: TRBV4-1
j_call: TRBJ2-5
cdr3_nt: TGCGCCAGCAGCCAAGAGAGAGGGGGCGATGAGACCCAGTACTTC
cdr3_aa: CASSQERGGDETQYF

d_call: .
clone_size: .
v_call: TRBV7-6
j_call: TRBJ1-1
cdr3_nt: TGTGCCAGCAGCTTAGGGAACTCTGAAGCTTTCTTT
cdr3_aa: CASSLGNSEAFF

d_call: .
clone_size: few
v_call: TRBV12-3/TRBV12-4
j_call: TRBJ2-7
cdr3_nt: TGTGCCAGCAGTCAGGGTCTCGAGCAGTACTTC
cdr3_aa: CASSQGLEQYF

d_call: TRBD1
clone_size: few
v_call: TRBV7-9
j_call: TRBJ1-2
cdr3_nt: TGTGCCAGCAGCCCGGGACAGGGGTTCGGCTACACCTTC
cdr3_aa: CASSPGQGFGYTF

d_call: .
clone_size: few
v_call: TRBV5-1
j_call: TRBJ1-1
cdr3_nt: TGCGCCAGCAGCCGACCACAGGAGCTGAACACTGAAGCTTTCTTT
cdr3_aa: CASSRPQELNTEAFF

d_call: TRBD1
clone_size: few
v_call: TRBV20-1
j_call: TRBJ1-2
cdr3_nt: TGCAGTTCCGCCGGGACAGAATACGGCTACACCTTC
cdr3_aa: CSSAGTEYGYTF

d_call: TRBD2
clone_size: few
v_call: TRBV20-1
j_call: TRBJ2-7
cdr3_nt: TGCAGTGCTAGGGAACTAGCGGGCAAGGGGGACGAGCAGTACTTC
cdr3_aa: CSARELAGKGDEQYF

d_call: .
clone_size: .
v_call: TRBV29-1
j_call: TRBJ2-3
cdr3_nt: TGCAGCGTTGGAGGGATTTCCTCTAGCACAGATACGCAGTATTTT
cdr3_aa: CSVGGISSSTDTQYF

d_call: .
clone_size: .
v_call: TRBV7-6
j_call: TRBJ1-4
cdr3_nt: TGTGCCAGCAGCTTACGGGGGGAAAATGAAAAACTGTTTTTT
cdr3_aa: CASSLRGENEKLFF

d_call: .
clone_size: few
v_call: TRBV5-6
j_call: TRBJ2-1
cdr3_nt: TGTGCCAGCAGCTTGCAGGATTACTACAATGAGCAGTTCTTC
cdr3_aa: CASSLQDYYNEQFF

d_call: TRBD2
clone_size: .
v_call: TRBV5-6
j_call: TRBJ2-2
cdr3_nt: TGTGCCAGCCGCGGGGGGTCGAGGAGCGGGGAGCTGTTTTTT
cdr3_aa: CASRGGSRSGELFF

d_call: TRBD1
clone_size: .
v_call: TRBV20-1
j_call: TRBJ2-7
cdr3_nt: TGCAGTGCTAGCTTGGGGACAGGGTCTGGCGAGCAGTACTTC
cdr3_aa: CSASLGTGSGEQYF

d_call: .
clone_size: .
v_call: TRBV6-5
j_call: TRBJ1-5
cdr3_nt: TGTGCCAGCAGTTACTCGAGGTCAAATCAGCCCCAGCATTTT
cdr3_aa: CASSYSRSNQPQHF

d_call: TRBD2
clone_size: many
v_call: TRBV18
j_call: TRBJ2-7
cdr3_nt: TGTGCCAGCTCAAGCATCGGGGGGACGACCTCGGGCTCCTACGAGCAGTACTTC
cdr3_aa: CASSSIGGTTSGSYEQYF

d_call: TRBD2
clone_size: .
v_call: TRBV7-8
j_call: TRBJ2-2
cdr3_nt: TGTGCCAGCAGCCTTGGGACTAGCGGATACACCGGGGAGCTGTTTTTT
cdr3_aa: CASSLGTSGYTGELFF